These 2 T cell receptor beta chains share one sample of origin, sequenced in a study of blood T cell repertoires in COVID-19. Repertoires were generated with immunoSEQ multiplex PCR, while TCRdb's copy carries only in-frame clones and drops some. This table has over 150,000 clones, 80% to 90% appearing once. The specimen was peripheral blood. The origin of the receptors is a man in his late teens or twenties who had recovered from COVID-19.

DNA of the CDR3: TGCAGTGCTAGAGTCCGCGATTTACACACCTTC. This codes for CSARVRDLHTF. V and J are TRBV20-1 and TRBJ1-2; D ambiguous. Germline V CDR1 and CDR2: DFQATT, SNEGSKA (reference sequence). Deletions cut 1 base from V and 12 bases from J, with 12 bases between. This CDR3 is built from 11 residues.

This rearrangement joins TRBV4-1 to TRBJ2-7; 10 bases agree with TRBD2. Germline-derived CDR1 and CDR2 are MGHRA and YSYEKL. The J segment lost 0 bases and the V segment lost 2 bases, leaving 4 bases of the junction unmatched. The CDR3 is 16 amino acids. CDR3 DNA: TGCGCCAGCAGCCAAACTAGCGGGACCTCCTCCTACGAGCAGTACTTC. This encodes CASSQTSGTSSYEQYF.